This T cell receptor (beta chain) emerged from a study of T-cell memory formation after mild COVID-19. V shed 0 bases and J shed 8 bases, with 14 bases lying between them. The CDR3 spans 15 residues. Looked up from germline, CDR1 is SGDLS and CDR2 is YYNGEE. TCRdb redid the calling of the 5' RACE reads with MiXCR, one entry per CDR3 protein. The sample holds about 320,000 distinct CDR3 sequences; approximately 15% are singletons and the top ten take around 20%. This TCR was sampled from a man aged 18 to 35 who had mild COVID-19 (a few samples of this study predate the infection). Cell type and time point are not known. What was sequenced was PBMCs or a T cell subset sorted from them (not recorded which). V and J are TRBV9 and TRBJ1-4; TRBD1 might be the D (5 bases). The CDR3 nucleotides read TGTGCCAGCAGCGTAGGAGAAAGGGGCGGCGAAAAACTGTTTTTT. This translates into CASSVGERGGEKLFF.